This T cell receptor (beta chain) was documented in a study of blood T cell repertoires in COVID-19. In the study overall: The United States, Italy and Spain were the sources of the acute and convalescent COVID-19 samples. PBMCs, B-cell-depleted T cells, or T cells provided the cDNA or gDNA that made up the material.

Methods used by the authors: Reference gene primers were amplified, and this amplification served to estimate nucleated cell counts. Profiling relied on immunoSEQ multiplex PCR, and the TCRdb table lists in-frame clones only, not all of them. That table is the source of V, J and clone size, and D and trimming were worked out from the DNA. The repertoire holds about 230,000 clones, 65% to 85% seen once, with about 8% in the top ten. Concerning this clone itself: Mismatch with germline at one junction end may stem from a read error.

From germline, CDR1 is LGHDT and CDR2 YNNKEL (reference sequence). The CDR3 contains 15 residues. This clonotype was sampled from a woman older than 75 with acute or convalescent COVID-19. V and J are TRBV3-1 (or the pseudogene TRBV3-2) and TRBJ1-3, with no clear D. Material for sequencing was peripheral blood. CDR3 loop: CASSQGLISGNTIYF. Written as DNA, the CDR3 is TGTGCCAGCAGTCAAGGGCTGATCTCTGGAAACACCATATATTTT.